A selection of T cell receptor beta chains follows, all from one sample in a study of blood T cell repertoires in COVID-19. Produced via immunoSEQ multiplex PCR; TCRdb's table is partial and in-frame only. The sample carries 200,000 to 300,000 clones, 65% to 85% recorded once. Sequencing used peripheral blood. These receptors originate from a man aged 40-55 years with acute or convalescent COVID-19. The CDR3 runs from the conserved cysteine through the conserved F or W. Clone size, where shown, is once, few, many, or a class for clones that have expanded.

V: TRBV5-5; size: NA; J: TRBJ2-5; CDR3: CASSQSDWAGGLGETQYF
V: TRBV19; size: few; J: TRBJ2-1; CDR3: CASSKRDRGLRDDNEQFF
V: TRBV7-9; size: NA; J: TRBJ2-1; CDR3: CASSRGTSGSGVF
V: TRBV7-2; size: NA; J: TRBJ2-1; CDR3: CASSTRTAYNEQFF
V: TRBV11-3; size: NA; J: TRBJ2-7; CDR3: CASSDGAGSTYEQYF
V: TRBV10-1; size: once; J: TRBJ1-1; CDR3: CASSESKTGGTEAFF
V: TRBV5-6; size: NA; J: TRBJ1-2; CDR3: CASSLVSGGGGYTF
V: TRBV19; size: NA; J: TRBJ2-1; CDR3: CASSPGLRDNEQFF
V: TRBV5-6; size: NA; J: TRBJ1-6; CDR3: CASSSGQGWWSPLHF
V: TRBV7-9; size: NA; J: TRBJ1-2; CDR3: CASSLGHSYGYTF
V: TRBV7-6; size: NA; J: TRBJ2-1; CDR3: CASSLDPAGAGDEQFF
V: TRBV6-4; size: NA; J: TRBJ2-7; CDR3: CASTLGRDLIAYEQYF
V: TRBV4-1; size: NA; J: TRBJ1-6; CDR3: CASSQPGTGSRALHF
V: TRBV24-1; size: NA; J: TRBJ2-3; CDR3: CATSDGGQGMFTDTQYF
V: TRBV30; size: NA; J: TRBJ1-2; CDR3: CAWKTVGQGHLNYGYTF
V: TRBV29-1; size: NA; J: TRBJ1-2; CDR3: CSVGTVANYGYTF